These T cell receptor beta chains were read from a single sample in a study of OX40 agonist ivuxolimab in advanced cancers. The protocol was immunoSEQ multiplex PCR, while the TCRdb copy is restricted to in-frame clones and leaves out a portion. The sample gives some 60,000 clones, about 91% of which show up once; 3% to 4% is in the top ten. Here the sequenced sample was CD4+ or CD8+ T cells sorted from blood, taken in a trial of the OX40 agonist ivuxolimab. These TCRs come from an adult with an advanced solid tumor such as melanoma, head and neck, liver or kidney cancer. CDR3s include the opening cysteine and the closing phenylalanine or tryptophan. A D gene is named only where the DNA matches it firmly. A row's size may be missing; if present it is once, few, many or a size class.

v_gene	abundance	j_gene	d_gene	CDR3aa	CDR3nt
TRBV13	NA	TRBJ1-1	TRBD1	CASSPGQGAGTEAFF	TGTGCCAGCAGCCCCGGACAGGGGGCCGGTACTGAAGCTTTCTTT
TRBV28	NA	TRBJ2-7	NA	CASSSTGNEQYF	TGTGCCAGCAGTTCCACAGGGAACGAGCAGTACTTC
TRBV27	NA	TRBJ1-1	NA	CASRYGQGNTEAFF	TGTGCCAGCAGGTATGGCCAGGGTAACACTGAAGCTTTCTTT
TRBV27	few	TRBJ1-5	NA	CASALSGFNQPQHF	TGTGCCAGCGCCTTGTCAGGGTTCAATCAGCCCCAGCATTTT
TRBV28	NA	TRBJ2-3	NA	CASSLVAEVTDTQYF	TGTGCCAGCAGTTTAGTGGCGGAGGTCACAGATACGCAGTATTTT
TRBV7-9	NA	TRBJ2-1	TRBD1	CASRTGTGPRNEQFF	TGTGCCAGCAGAACCGGGACAGGGCCTAGAAATGAGCAGTTCTTC
TRBV6-5	NA	TRBJ1-5	NA	CASSYGMGNQPQHF	TGTGCCAGCAGTTATGGCATGGGGAATCAGCCCCAGCATTTT
TRBV13	NA	TRBJ2-3	NA	CASSLRGRGLLTDTQYF	TGTGCCAGCAGCTTACGGGGGCGGGGGCTCCTCACAGATACGCAGTATTTT
TRBV7-2	NA	TRBJ2-1	NA	CASNPGLIYNEQFF	TGTGCCAGCAACCCGGGACTCATTTACAATGAGCAGTTCTTC
TRBV4-3	NA	TRBJ1-2	TRBD1	CASSQDQGQGYGYTF	TGCGCCAGCAGCCAAGATCAAGGACAGGGATATGGCTACACCTTC
TRBV2	NA	TRBJ2-3	TRBD2	CASSELPHIAGDGLDTQYF	TGTGCCAGCAGTGAGCTGCCTCATATAGCGGGGGATGGATTAGATACGCAGTATTTT
TRBV28	NA	TRBJ1-4	TRBD1	CASSTHQGGHEKLFF	TGTGCCAGCAGTACCCACCAGGGGGGGCATGAAAAACTGTTTTTT
TRBV7-6	once	TRBJ2-5	TRBD2	CASSLGASGRARLETQYF	TGTGCCAGCAGCTTAGGGGCTAGCGGGAGGGCCCGTTTAGAGACCCAGTACTTC
TRBV2	NA	TRBJ2-7	NA	CASSSADPYEQYF	TGTGCCAGCAGTTCCGCAGACCCCTACGAGCAGTACTTC
TRBV6-5	NA	TRBJ2-5	TRBD2	CASSHPAGVQETQYF	TGTGCCAGCAGTCACCCGGCGGGAGTCCAAGAGACCCAGTACTTC
TRBV6-5	once	TRBJ2-7	NA	CASGEGGTYEQYF	TGTGCCAGCGGAGAGGGGGGCACCTACGAGCAGTACTTC
TRBV5-6	NA	TRBJ1-6	NA	CASSLDQDYSPLHF	TGTGCCAGCAGCTTGGACCAGGATTATTCACCCCTCCACTTT
TRBV27	NA	TRBJ2-7	NA	CASSLKGGESSYEQYF	TGTGCCAGCAGTTTAAAGGGCGGGGAGTCATCCTACGAGCAGTACTTC
TRBV2	NA	TRBJ1-1	NA	CASSELEPGYTEAFF	TGTGCCAGCAGCGAACTAGAACCAGGGTACACTGAAGCTTTCTTT
TRBV21-1	NA	TRBJ2-3	NA	CASKSSVDTQYF	TGTGCCAGCAAAAGTAGCGTAGATACGCAGTATTTT
TRBV7-9	NA	TRBJ2-5	NA	CASSPSLEDAETQYF	TGTGCCAGCAGCCCAAGCCTGGAGGACGCAGAGACCCAGTACTTC
TRBV9	NA	TRBJ2-3	TRBD2	CASGVGLAGDTQYF	TGTGCCAGCGGAGTGGGACTAGCGGGAGATACGCAGTATTTT
TRBV6-5	NA	TRBJ2-1	TRBD2	CASSLGLAEYNEQFF	TGTGCCAGCAGTCTGGGACTAGCGGAGTACAATGAGCAGTTCTTC
TRBV4-3	NA	TRBJ2-1	TRBD2	CASSQDGLAGFYNEQFF	TGCGCCAGCAGCCAAGATGGTCTAGCGGGATTCTACAATGAGCAGTTCTTC
TRBV5-1	NA	TRBJ2-3	NA	CASSLALRYTDTQYF	TGCGCCAGCAGCTTGGCGCTCAGATACACAGATACGCAGTATTTT
TRBV7-9	many	TRBJ2-3	TRBD2	CASSPLARLAGGGDTQYF	TGTGCCAGCAGCCCCCTCGCCAGACTAGCGGGAGGAGGAGATACGCAGTATTTT
TRBV7-9	NA	TRBJ2-5	TRBD2	CASSLASGSGETQYF	TGTGCCAGCAGCTTAGCTAGCGGGAGTGGGGAGACCCAGTACTTC
TRBV11-3	NA	TRBJ2-7	NA	CASSLGTFDEQYF	TGTGCCAGCAGTTTGGGCACCTTTGACGAGCAGTACTTC
TRBV6-5	NA	TRBJ2-7	TRBD2	CASSYGGRAYEQYF	TGTGCCAGCAGTTACGGCGGGAGGGCCTACGAGCAGTACTTC
TRBV7-9	NA	TRBJ2-2	TRBD2	CASSPGTSGRTGELFF	TGTGCCAGCAGCCCCGGGACTAGCGGGAGGACCGGGGAGCTGTTTTTT
TRBV28	NA	TRBJ2-7	TRBD2	CASSSTLAVEQYF	TGTGCCAGCAGCTCTACTCTAGCGGTTGAGCAGTACTTC
TRBV12-5	NA	TRBJ1-2	NA	CASGQGNGYTF	TGTGCTAGTGGACAGGGAAATGGCTACACCTTC
TRBV6-1	NA	TRBJ2-7	TRBD1	CASRLGQGTPYEQYF	TGTGCCAGCAGGTTGGGACAGGGTACGCCCTACGAGCAGTACTTC
TRBV6-1	NA	TRBJ2-1	TRBD2	CASTRAGVHEQFF	TGTGCCAGCACGCGAGCGGGAGTGCATGAGCAGTTCTTC
TRBV19	NA	TRBJ2-1	NA	CASSPASYNEQFF	TGTGCCAGTAGTCCCGCCTCCTACAATGAGCAGTTCTTC
TRBV2	NA	TRBJ1-3	TRBD1	CASSEPTGGNTIYF	TGTGCCAGCAGTGAGCCGACAGGGGGAAACACCATATATTTT
TRBV6-5	NA	TRBJ2-1	TRBD1	CASTPGTAYNEQFF	TGTGCCAGCACTCCTGGGACAGCTTACAATGAGCAGTTCTTC
TRBV10-2	NA	TRBJ2-1	NA	CASSDQVRGHDEQFF	TGCGCCAGCAGTGATCAAGTCAGGGGTCACGATGAGCAGTTCTTC
TRBV4-3	NA	TRBJ2-5	TRBD2	CASSPSVILAGGIGEETQYF	TGCGCCAGCAGCCCCTCCGTGATCCTAGCGGGAGGAATCGGTGAAGAGACCCAGTACTTC
TRBV29-1	NA	TRBJ2-3	TRBD2	CSVETSGSSTDTQYF	TGCAGCGTTGAGACTAGCGGGAGTAGCACAGATACGCAGTATTTT
TRBV15	NA	TRBJ2-7	NA	CATSRERVGGPDSYEQYF	TGTGCCACCAGCAGAGAAAGGGTGGGAGGTCCCGATTCCTACGAGCAGTACTTC
TRBV27	NA	TRBJ2-7	TRBD2	CASRVRDRGLAGVYEQYF	TGTGCCAGCAGAGTAAGGGATCGCGGACTAGCGGGGGTCTACGAGCAGTACTTC
TRBV27	once	TRBJ2-7	TRBD2	CASSFAGGPTYEQYF	TGTGCCAGCAGTTTCGCGGGAGGCCCCACCTACGAGCAGTACTTC
TRBV15	NA	TRBJ2-7	TRBD1	CATSRVPPGQDKYEQYF	TGTGCCACCAGCAGAGTTCCCCCGGGACAGGACAAATACGAGCAGTACTTC
TRBV28	NA	TRBJ2-7	NA	CASSVARNLAYEQYF	TGTGCCAGCAGCGTAGCTAGGAATCTCGCCTACGAGCAGTACTTC
TRBV4-3	NA	TRBJ1-2	NA	CASSQDRGEGYGYTF	TGCGCCAGCAGCCAAGATCGCGGGGAAGGCTATGGCTACACCTTC